This TCR beta chain derives from a study of early T cells in non-severe SARS-CoV-2 infection. This clonotype came up a few times. Unique molecular identifiers (one per individual cDNA molecule) were attached. TCRdb processed the 5' RACE reads anew with MiXCR; each CDR3 protein has one entry. The repertoire holds around 40,000 distinct CDR3 sequences, with 5.5% to 7.5% as singletons. The V end lost 0 bases, the J end lost 13 bases, and 13 bases lay between the germline ends. Germline CDR1 reads LGHDT; CDR2 reads YNNKEL (reference sequence). This CDR3 has 13 residues. This chain connects TRBV3-1 to TRBJ2-4, with D perhaps matching TRBD2 (5 bases). This receptor was obtained from an adult who was a healthcare worker with PCR-confirmed SARS-CoV-2 infection or an uninfected control (not recorded which). Sample: whole blood. CDR3 coding DNA: TGTGCCAGCAGCCAAGATCGGAGGACTCCCCAGTACTTC. This codes for CASSQDRRTPQYF.